Sequencing of this TCR beta chain was carried out in a study of blood T cells in healthy people across ages. Notes on the study in general: Any conclusive comparison of naive versus antigen-experienced cells was prevented by using unsorted PBMCs. Older age coincided with a roughly linear decline in TCR beta diversity per million T cells. Donor CMV infection status was unknown, possibly confounding age-related changes in expanded clonotypes.

Next came a second PCR, run for about 7 to 12 cycles, which used a sample-barcoded 5' primer along with a J-beta primer mix. TCRdb independently ran MiXCR on the 5' RACE reads; one entry per CDR3 protein. The sample holds roughly 1.6 million distinct CDR3 sequences; about 35% are singletons and the top ten take around 11%. Samples each had at least 6 micrograms of total RNA extracted. V was shortened by 2 bases and J by 0 bases, with 11 bases between the two germline ends. The germline gives CDR1 GTSNPN, CDR2 SVGIG (reference sequence). This CDR3 spans 15 amino acids. On this clonotype: The antigen remains undetermined.

The sequenced sample was blood. The TCR was taken from a woman aged 25 to 39 in good health. The chain carries TRBV30 and TRBJ2-1; a weak D match, TRBD1 (5 bases). The CDR3 DNA reads as TGTGCCTGGAGTCAAGGGGATCACTCCTACAATGAGCAGTTCTTC. It encodes CAWSQGDHSYNEQFF.